This entry is about one T cell receptor beta chain. Its specificity is not known. The data stem from a study of blood T cells in healthy people across ages. Broader study findings: Age brought a roughly linear fall in TCR beta diversity measured per million T cells.

Using a J-beta primer mix together with a sample-barcoded 5' primer, a second PCR was run for about 6 to 12 cycles. TCRdb reprocessed the 5' RACE reads with MiXCR, giving one entry per CDR3 protein. The sample holds over 700,000 distinct CDR3 sequences, about 25% seen once. There are 11 residues in the CDR3. V lost 6 bases and J lost 8, with 10 bases in between. The same sample was also used in a study of T cells of mothers and their children. Per that paper: The donors comprised six children and their three healthy Caucasian mothers. The TCR beta CDR3 read count exceeded 8.5 million for each mother and was 2.5 million to 3 million for each child.

The specimen was blood. J is TRBJ1-1 and V is TRBV12-3 or TRBV12-4; D may be TRBD1 (5 bases). The source of this sequence is a boy aged 5-17 years in good health. DNA for the CDR3: TGTGCCAGCAGAGGGGAGGGAGAAGCTTTCTTT. Amino acids: CASRGEGEAFF.